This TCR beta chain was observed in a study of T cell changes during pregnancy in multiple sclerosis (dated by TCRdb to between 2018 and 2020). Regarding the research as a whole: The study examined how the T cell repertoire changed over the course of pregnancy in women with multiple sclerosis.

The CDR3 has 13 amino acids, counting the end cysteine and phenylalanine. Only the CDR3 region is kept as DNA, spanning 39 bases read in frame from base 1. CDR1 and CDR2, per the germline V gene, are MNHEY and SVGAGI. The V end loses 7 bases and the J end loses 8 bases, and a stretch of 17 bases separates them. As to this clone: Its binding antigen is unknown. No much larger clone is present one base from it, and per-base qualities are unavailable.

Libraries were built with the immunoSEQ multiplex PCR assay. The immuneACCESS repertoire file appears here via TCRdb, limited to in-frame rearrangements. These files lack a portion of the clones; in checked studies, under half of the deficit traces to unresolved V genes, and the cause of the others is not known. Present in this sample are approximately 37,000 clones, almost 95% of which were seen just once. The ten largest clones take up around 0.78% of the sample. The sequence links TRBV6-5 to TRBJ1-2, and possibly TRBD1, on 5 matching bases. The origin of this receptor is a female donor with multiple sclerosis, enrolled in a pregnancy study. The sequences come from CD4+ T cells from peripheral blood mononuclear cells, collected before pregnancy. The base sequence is TGTGCCAGCAAGGCAGGGAATATAGGGGGCTACACCTTC. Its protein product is CASKAGNIGGYTF.